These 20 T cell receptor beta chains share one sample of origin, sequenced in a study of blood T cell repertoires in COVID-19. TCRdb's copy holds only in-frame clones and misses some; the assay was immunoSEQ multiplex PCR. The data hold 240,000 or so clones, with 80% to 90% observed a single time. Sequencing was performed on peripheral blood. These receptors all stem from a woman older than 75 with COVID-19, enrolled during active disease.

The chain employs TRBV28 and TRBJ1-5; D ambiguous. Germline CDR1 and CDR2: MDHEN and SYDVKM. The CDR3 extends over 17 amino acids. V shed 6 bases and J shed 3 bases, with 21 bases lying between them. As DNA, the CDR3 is TGTGCCAGCAGCCATGACGGGGTATTGGGAGACAATCAGCCCCAGCATTTT. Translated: CASSHDGVLGDNQPQHF.

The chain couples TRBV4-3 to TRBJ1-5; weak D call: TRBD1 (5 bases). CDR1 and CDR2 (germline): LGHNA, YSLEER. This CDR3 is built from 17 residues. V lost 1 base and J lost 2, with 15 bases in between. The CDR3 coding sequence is TGCGCCAGCAGCCAAGTTATAGGGGTCTTAGGCAATCAGCCCCAGCATTTT. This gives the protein CASSQVIGVLGNQPQHF.

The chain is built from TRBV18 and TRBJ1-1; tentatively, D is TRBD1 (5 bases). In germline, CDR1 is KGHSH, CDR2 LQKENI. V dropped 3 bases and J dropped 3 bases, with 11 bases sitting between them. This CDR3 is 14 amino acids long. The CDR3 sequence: CASSPSGGDTEAFF. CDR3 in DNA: TGTGCCAGCTCACCCTCGGGGGGGGACACTGAAGCTTTCTTT.

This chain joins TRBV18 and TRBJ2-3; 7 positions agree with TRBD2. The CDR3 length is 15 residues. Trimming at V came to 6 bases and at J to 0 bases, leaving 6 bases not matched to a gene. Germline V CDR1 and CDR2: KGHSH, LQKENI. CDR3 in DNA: TGTGCCAGCTCTGTATTCGGGAGGAGCACAGATACGCAGTATTTT. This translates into CASSVFGRSTDTQYF.

CDR3 DNA sequence: TGCGCCAGCTGCGGATCCGGGACAAATGAAAAACTGTTTTTT. Protein: CASCGSGTNEKLFF. The chain links TRBV5-1 to TRBJ1-4; TRBD1 is a possible D gene (6 bases). This CDR3 is 14 amino acids long. Per germline, CDR1 SGHRS and CDR2 YFSETQ. Deletions cut 7 bases from V and 5 bases from J, with 15 bases between.

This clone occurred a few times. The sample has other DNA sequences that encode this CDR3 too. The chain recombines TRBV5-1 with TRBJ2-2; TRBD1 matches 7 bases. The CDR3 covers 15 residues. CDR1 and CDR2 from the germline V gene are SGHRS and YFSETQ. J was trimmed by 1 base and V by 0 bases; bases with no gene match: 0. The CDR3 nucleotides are TGCGCCAGCAGCTTGGGGACAGGGAACACCGGGGAGCTGTTTTTT. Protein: CASSLGTGNTGELFF.

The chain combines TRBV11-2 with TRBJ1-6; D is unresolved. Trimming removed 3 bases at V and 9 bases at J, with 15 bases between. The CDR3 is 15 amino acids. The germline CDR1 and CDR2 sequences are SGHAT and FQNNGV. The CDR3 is CASSFVPLPGSPLHF. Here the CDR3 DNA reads TGTGCCAGCAGCTTCGTCCCGCTACCAGGTTCACCCCTCCACTTT.

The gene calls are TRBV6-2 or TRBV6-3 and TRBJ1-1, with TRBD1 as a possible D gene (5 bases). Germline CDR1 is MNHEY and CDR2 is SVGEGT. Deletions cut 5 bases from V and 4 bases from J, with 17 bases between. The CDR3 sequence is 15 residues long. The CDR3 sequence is CASSDFGVGGTEAFF. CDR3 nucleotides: TGTGCCAGCAGTGACTTCGGGGTGGGGGGCACTGAAGCTTTCTTT.

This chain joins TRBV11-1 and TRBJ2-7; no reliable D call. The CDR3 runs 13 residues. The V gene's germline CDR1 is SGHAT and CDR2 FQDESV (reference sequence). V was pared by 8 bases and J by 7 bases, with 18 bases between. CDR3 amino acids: CASGPVRVQEQYF. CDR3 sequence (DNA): TGTGCCAGCGGTCCCGTACGTGTGCAGGAGCAGTACTTC.

This CDR3 reads CASSPGTVSYNEQFF. The CDR3 DNA is TGTGCCAGCAGTCCCGGGACAGTATCCTACAATGAGCAGTTCTTC. J is TRBJ2-1 and V is TRBV2, with 7 nucleotides matching TRBD1. Per the germline V gene, CDR1 is SNHLY and CDR2 is FYNNEI. The CDR3 sequence is 15 residues long. V gave up 5 bases and J gave up 1 base; unmatched junction bases: 5.

The CDR3 DNA reads as TGTGCCTGGAGGTTTCAGGGGGGAAACACCATATATTTT. It translates to CAWRFQGGNTIYF. The chain has TRBV30 and TRBJ1-3, with D possibly being TRBD1 (6 bases). The V end lost 3 bases, the J end lost 4 bases, and 10 bases lay between the germline ends. The CDR3 has 13 amino acids. The germline V gene encodes CDR1 GTSNPN and CDR2 SVGIG (reference sequence).

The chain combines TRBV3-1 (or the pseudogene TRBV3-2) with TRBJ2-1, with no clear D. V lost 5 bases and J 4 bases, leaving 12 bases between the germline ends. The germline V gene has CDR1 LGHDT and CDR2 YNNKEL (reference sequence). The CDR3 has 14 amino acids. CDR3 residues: CASSNRLEYNEQFF. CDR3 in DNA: TGTGCCAGCAGCAACCGTCTAGAGTACAATGAGCAGTTCTTC.

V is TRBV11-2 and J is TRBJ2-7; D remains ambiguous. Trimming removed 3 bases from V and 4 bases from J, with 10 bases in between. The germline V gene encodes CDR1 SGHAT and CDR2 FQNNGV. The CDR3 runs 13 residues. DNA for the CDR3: TGTGCCAGCAGCTTTACACAGTCTTACGAGCAGTACTTC. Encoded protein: CASSFTQSYEQYF. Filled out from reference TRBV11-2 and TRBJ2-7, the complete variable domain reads EAGVAQSPRYKIIEKRQSVAFWCNPISGHATLYWYQQILGQGPKLLIQFQNNGVVDDSQLPKDRFSAERLKGVDSTLKIQPAKLEDSAVYLCASSFTQSYEQYFGPGTRLTVT.

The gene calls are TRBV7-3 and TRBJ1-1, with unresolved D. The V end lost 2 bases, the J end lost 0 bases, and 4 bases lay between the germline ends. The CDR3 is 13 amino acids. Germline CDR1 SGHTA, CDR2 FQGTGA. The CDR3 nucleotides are TGTGCCAGCAGCTTAGTAATGAACACTGAAGCTTTCTTT. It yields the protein CASSLVMNTEAFF.

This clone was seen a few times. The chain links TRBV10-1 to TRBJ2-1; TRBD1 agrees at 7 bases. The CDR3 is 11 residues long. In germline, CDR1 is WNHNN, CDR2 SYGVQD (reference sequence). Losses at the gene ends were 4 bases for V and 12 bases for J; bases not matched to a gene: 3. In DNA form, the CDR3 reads TGCGCCAGCAGTGGGGACAGAAGGCAGTTCTTC. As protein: CASSGDRRQFF.

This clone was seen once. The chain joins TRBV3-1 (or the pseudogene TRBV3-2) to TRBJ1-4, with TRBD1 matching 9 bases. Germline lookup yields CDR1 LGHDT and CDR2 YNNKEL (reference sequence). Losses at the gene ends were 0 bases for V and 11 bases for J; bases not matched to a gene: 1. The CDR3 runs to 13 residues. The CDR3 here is CASSQDDRGKLFF. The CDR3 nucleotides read TGTGCCAGCAGCCAAGATGACAGGGGGAAACTGTTTTTT.

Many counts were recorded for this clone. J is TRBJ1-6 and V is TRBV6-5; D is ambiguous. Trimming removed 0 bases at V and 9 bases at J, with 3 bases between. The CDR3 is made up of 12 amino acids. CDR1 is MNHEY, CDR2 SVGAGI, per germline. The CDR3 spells CASSYSRSPLHF. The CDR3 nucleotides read TGTGCCAGCAGTTACTCGCGTTCACCCCTCCACTTT.

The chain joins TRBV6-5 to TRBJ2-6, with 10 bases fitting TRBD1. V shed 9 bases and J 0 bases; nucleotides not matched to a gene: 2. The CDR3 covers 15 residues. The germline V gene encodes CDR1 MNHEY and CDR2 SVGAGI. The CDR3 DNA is TGTGCCAGTCGGACAGGGGGCTCTGGGGCCAACGTCCTGACTTTC. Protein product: CASRTGGSGANVLTF.

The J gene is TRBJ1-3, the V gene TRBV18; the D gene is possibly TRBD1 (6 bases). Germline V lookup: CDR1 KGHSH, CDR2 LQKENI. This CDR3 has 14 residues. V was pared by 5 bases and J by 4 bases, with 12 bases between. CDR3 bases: TGTGCCAGCTCAGAATACAGGGCGGGAAACACCATATATTTT. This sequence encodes CASSEYRAGNTIYF.

The CDR3 region has the DNA TGTGCCAGCAGTGACTCAGAGTCCCTTACAGGGACCTATGGCTACACCTTC. Its protein product is CASSDSESLTGTYGYTF. This sequence joins TRBV6-4 and TRBJ1-2, with D maybe TRBD1 (6 bases). The CDR3 has 17 amino acids. Trimming removed 0 bases at V and 4 bases at J, with 18 bases between. Per germline, CDR1 MRHNA and CDR2 SNTAGT.